This T cell receptor (beta chain) came from a study of response to subunit inactivated influenza vaccine. Overall study findings and caveats: New T cells are recruited in small numbers by each seasonal influenza vaccination, according to the authors' suggestion.

TCRdb re-derived calls from the RT-PCR reads in MiXCR, one entry per CDR3 protein. The sample holds some 300,000 distinct CDR3 sequences; 22% are singletons and the top ten take approximately 10%. Trimming at V came to 5 bases and at J to 0 bases, leaving 2 bases not matched to a gene. Germline V CDR1 and CDR2: MNHNS, SASEGT. This CDR3 contains 14 residues. For this clonotype: Its antigen is unidentified.

Sample: PBMCs from blood, taken approximately 20 months after vaccination. This chain links TRBV6-1 with TRBJ1-2; TRBD1 agrees at 8 bases. The clonotype originates from a man between 50 and 69 years old who received an inactivated influenza vaccine. The CDR3 nucleotides read TGTGCCAGCAGTCAGGGGGCTGCTAACTATGGCTACACCTTC. Its protein is CASSQGAANYGYTF.